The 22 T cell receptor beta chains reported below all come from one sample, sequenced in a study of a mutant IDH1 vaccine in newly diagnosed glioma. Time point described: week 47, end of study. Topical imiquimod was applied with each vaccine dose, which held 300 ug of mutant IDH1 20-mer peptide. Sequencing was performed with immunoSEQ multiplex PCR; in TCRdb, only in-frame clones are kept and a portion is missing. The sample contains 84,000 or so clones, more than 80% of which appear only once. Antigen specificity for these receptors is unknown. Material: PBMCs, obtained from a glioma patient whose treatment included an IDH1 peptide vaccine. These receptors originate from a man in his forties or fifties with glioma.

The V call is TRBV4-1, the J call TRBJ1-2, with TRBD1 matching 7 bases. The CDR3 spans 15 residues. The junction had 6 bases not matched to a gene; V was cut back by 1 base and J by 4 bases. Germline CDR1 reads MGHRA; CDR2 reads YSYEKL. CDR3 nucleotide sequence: TGCGCCAGCAGCCAAGCGCTGACAGGGATCTATGGCTACACCTTC. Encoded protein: CASSQALTGIYGYTF.

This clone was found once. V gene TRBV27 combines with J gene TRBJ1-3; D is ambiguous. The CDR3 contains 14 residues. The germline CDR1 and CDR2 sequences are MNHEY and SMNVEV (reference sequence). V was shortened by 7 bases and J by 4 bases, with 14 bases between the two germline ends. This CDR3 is CASTPSVGGNTIYF. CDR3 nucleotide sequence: TGTGCCAGCACTCCCTCGGTAGGGGGAAACACCATATATTTT.

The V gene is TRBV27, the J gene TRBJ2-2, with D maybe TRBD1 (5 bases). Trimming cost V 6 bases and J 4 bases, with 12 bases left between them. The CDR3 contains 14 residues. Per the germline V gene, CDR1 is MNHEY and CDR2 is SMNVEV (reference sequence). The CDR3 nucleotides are TGTGCCAGCAGCAAGACAGTGGGCACCGGGGAGCTGTTTTTT. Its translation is CASSKTVGTGELFF.

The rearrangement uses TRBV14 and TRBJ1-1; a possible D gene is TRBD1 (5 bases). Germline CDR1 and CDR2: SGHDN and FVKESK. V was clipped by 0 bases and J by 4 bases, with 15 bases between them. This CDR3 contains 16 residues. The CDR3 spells CASSQEIWGLGTEAFF. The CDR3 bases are TGTGCCAGCAGCCAAGAAATATGGGGGTTAGGCACTGAAGCTTTCTTT.

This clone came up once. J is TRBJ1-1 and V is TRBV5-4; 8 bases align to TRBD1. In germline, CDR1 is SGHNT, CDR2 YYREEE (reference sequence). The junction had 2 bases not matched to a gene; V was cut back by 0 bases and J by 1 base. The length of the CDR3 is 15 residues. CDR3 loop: CASSLGRGRNTEAFF. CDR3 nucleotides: TGTGCCAGCAGCTTGGGCAGGGGGCGGAACACTGAAGCTTTCTTT.

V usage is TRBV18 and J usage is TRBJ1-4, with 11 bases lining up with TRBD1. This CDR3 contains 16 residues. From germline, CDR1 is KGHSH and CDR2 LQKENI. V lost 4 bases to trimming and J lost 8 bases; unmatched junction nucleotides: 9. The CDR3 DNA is TGTGCCAGCTCACTAACCGGGACAGGGGGTGAGGAAAAACTGTTTTTT. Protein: CASSLTGTGGEEKLFF.

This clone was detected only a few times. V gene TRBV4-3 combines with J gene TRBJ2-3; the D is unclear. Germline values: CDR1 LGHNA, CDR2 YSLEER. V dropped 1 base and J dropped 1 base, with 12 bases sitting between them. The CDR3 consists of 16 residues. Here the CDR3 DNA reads TGCGCCAGCAGCCAAGCCGACCGGAAGGGCACAGATACGCAGTATTTT. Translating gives CASSQADRKGTDTQYF.

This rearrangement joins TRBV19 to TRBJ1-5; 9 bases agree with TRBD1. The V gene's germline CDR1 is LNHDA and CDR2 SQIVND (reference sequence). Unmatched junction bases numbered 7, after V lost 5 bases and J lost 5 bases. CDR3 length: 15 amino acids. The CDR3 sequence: CASSARQGVYQPQHF. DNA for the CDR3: TGTGCCAGTAGTGCTAGACAGGGGGTCTATCAGCCCCAGCATTTT.

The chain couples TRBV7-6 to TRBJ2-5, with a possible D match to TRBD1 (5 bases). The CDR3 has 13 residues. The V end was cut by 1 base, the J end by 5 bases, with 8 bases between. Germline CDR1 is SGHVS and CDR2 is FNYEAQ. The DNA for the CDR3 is TGTGCCAGCAGCTTAGGCCCAGGGGAGACCCAGTACTTC. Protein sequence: CASSLGPGETQYF.

Written as DNA, the CDR3 is TGTGCCAGCAGTGGGGACAGCCGACCGGGTGGCTACACCTTC. This translates into CASSGDSRPGGYTF. This chain uses TRBV6-4 with TRBJ1-2, with TRBD1 matching over 7 bases. V dropped 4 bases and J dropped 7; count of bases not matched to a gene: 9. The CDR3 runs 14 residues. Germline V gene lookup returns CDR1 MRHNA and CDR2 SNTAGT.

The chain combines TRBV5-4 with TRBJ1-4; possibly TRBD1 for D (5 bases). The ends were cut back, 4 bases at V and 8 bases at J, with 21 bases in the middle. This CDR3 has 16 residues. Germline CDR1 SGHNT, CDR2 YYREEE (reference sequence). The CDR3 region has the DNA TGTGCCAGCAGCCCGGGCCGGGGGATTTTTGGCGAAAAACTGTTTTTT. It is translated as CASSPGRGIFGEKLFF.

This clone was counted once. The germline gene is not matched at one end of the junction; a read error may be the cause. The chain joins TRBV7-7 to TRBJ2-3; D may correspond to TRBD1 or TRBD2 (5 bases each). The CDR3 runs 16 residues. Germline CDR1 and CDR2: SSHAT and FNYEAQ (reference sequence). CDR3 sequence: CASSTGPGKGTDTQYF. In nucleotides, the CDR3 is TGTGCTAGCAGCACGGGACCGGGAAAGGGGACAGATACGCAGTATTTT. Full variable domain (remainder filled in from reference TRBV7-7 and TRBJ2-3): GAGVSQSPRYKVTKRGQDVTLRCDPISSHATLYWYQQALGQGPEFLTYFNYEAQPDKSGLPSDRFSAERPEGSISTLTIQRTEQRDSAMYRCASSTGPGKGTDTQYFGPGTRLTVL.

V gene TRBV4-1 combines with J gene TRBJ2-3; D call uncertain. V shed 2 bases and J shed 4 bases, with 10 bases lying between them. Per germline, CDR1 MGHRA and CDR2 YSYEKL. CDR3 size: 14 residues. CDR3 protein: CASSQSRSADTQYF. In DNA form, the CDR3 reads TGCGCCAGCAGCCAATCTAGGAGCGCAGATACGCAGTATTTT.

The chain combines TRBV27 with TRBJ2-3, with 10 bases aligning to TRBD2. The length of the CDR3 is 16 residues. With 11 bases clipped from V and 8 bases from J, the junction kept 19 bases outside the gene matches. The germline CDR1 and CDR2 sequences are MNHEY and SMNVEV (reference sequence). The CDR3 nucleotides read TGTGCCGTAAAAACGGGGCTAGCGGGGGTTATAGGTACGCAGTATTTT. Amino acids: CAVKTGLAGVIGTQYF.

The CDR3 reads CASSSTAGAVTGGYTF. The CDR3 DNA sequence: TGTGCCAGCAGCTCTACCGCGGGGGCGGTGACAGGTGGCTACACCTTC. The V gene is TRBV7-2, the J gene TRBJ1-2, with D perhaps matching TRBD1 (6 bases). V lost 4 bases to trimming and J lost 7 bases, with 22 bases between them. There are 16 residues in the CDR3. Germline values: CDR1 SGHTA, CDR2 FQGNSA.

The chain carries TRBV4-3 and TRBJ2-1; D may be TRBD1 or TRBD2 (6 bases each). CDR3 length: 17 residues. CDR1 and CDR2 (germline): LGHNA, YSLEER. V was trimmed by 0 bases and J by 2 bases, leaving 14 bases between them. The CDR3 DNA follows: TGCGCCAGCAGCCAAGATAAGGGGGGAGGACCCTACAATGAGCAGTTCTTC. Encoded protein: CASSQDKGGGPYNEQFF.

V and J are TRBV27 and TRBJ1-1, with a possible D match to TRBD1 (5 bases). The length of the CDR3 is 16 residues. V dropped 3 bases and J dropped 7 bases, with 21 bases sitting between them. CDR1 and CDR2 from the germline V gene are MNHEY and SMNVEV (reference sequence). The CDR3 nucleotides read TGTGCCAGCAGTTTCACGGGATTCTCTGGGGGGGGTGAAGCTTTCTTT. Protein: CASSFTGFSGGGEAFF.

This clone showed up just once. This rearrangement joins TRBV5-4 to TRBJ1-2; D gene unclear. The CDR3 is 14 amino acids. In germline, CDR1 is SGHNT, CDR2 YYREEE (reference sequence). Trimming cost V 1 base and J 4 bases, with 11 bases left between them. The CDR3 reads CASSLPQNPYGYTF. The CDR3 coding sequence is TGTGCCAGCAGCTTGCCGCAAAACCCCTATGGCTACACCTTC.

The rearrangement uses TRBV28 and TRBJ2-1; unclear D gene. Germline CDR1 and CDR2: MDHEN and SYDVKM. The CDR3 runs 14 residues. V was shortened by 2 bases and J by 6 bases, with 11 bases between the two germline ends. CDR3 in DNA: TGTGCCAGCAGTTTAGCAAATGGCGGCAATGAGCAGTTCTTC. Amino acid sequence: CASSLANGGNEQFF.

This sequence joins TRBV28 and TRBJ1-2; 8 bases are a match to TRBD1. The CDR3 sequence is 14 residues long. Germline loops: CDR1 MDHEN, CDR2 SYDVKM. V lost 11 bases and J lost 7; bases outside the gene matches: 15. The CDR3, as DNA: TGTGCCGAATCAAGGGCCAGGGGGCAGGGTGGCTACACCTTC. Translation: CAESRARGQGGYTF.

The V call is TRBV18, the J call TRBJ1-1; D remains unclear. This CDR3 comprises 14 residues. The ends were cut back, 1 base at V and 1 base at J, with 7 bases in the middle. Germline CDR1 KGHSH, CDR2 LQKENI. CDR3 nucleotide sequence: TGTGCCAGCTCACCACTGTCCAGGAACACTGAAGCTTTCTTT. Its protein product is CASSPLSRNTEAFF.

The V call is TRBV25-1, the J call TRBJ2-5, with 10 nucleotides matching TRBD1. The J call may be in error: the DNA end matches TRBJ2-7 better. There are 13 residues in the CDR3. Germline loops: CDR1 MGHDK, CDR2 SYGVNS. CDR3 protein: CASGDRGFYEQYF. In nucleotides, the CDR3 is TGTGCCAGCGGGGACAGGGGTTTTTACGAGCAGTACTTC.